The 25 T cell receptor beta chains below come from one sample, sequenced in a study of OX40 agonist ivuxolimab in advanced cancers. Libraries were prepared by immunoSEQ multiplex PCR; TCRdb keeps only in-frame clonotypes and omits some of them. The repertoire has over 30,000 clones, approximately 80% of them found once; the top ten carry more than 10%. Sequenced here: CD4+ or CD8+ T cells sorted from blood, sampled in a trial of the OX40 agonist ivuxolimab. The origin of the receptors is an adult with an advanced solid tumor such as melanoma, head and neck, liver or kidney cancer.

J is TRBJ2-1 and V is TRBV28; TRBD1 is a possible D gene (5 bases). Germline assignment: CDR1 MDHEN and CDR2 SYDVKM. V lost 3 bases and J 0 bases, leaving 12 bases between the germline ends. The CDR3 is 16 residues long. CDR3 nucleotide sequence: TGTGCCAGCAGTTTGGATAGGGGCTTCTCCTACAATGAGCAGTTCTTC. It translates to CASSLDRGFSYNEQFF.

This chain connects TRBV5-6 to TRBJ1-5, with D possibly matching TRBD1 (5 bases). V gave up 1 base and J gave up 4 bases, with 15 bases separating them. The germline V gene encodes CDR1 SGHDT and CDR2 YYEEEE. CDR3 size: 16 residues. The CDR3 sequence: CASSLMGLGGNQPQHF. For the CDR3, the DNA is TGTGCCAGCAGCTTGATGGGACTGGGGGGGAATCAGCCCCAGCATTTT.

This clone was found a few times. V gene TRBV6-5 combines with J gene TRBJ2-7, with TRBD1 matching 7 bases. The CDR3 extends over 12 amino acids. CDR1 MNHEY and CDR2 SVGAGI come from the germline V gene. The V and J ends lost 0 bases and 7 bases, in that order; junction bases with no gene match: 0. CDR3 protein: CASSYSTGEQYF. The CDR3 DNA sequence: TGTGCCAGCAGTTACTCGACAGGGGAGCAGTACTTC.

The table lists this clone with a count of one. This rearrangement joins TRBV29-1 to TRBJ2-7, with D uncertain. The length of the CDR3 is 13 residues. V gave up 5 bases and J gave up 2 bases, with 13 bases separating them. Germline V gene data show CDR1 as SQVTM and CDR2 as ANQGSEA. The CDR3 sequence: CSVLAGVTYEQYF. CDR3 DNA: TGCAGCGTTTTGGCTGGGGTAACCTACGAGCAGTACTTC.

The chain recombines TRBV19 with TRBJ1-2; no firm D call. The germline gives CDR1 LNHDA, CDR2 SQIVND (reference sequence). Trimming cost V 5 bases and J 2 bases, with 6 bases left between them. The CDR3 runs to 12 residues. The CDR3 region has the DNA TGTGCCAGTAGTCCACAGAACTATGGCTACACCTTC. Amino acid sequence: CASSPQNYGYTF.

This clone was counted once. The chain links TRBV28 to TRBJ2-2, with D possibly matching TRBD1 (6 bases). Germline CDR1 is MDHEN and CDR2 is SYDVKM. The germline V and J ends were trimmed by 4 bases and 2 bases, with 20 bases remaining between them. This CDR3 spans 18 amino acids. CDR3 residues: CASSSDGSKGENTGELFF. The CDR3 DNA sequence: TGTGCCAGCAGTTCCGACGGATCCAAGGGGGAAAACACCGGGGAGCTGTTTTTT.

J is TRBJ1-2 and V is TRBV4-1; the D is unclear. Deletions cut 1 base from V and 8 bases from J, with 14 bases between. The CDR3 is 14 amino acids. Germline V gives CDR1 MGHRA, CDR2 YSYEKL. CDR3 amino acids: CASSQGIVPDGYTF. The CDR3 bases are TGCGCCAGCAGCCAAGGGATTGTTCCCGACGGCTACACCTTC.

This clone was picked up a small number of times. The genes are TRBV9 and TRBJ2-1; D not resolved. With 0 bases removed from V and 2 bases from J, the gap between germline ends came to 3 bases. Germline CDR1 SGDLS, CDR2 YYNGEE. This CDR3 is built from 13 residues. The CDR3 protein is CASSVVPYNEQFF. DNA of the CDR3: TGTGCCAGCAGCGTAGTTCCCTACAATGAGCAGTTCTTC.

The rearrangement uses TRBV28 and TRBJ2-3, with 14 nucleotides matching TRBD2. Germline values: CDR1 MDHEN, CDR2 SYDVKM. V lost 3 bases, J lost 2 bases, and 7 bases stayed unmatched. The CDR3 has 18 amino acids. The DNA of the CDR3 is TGTGCCAGCAGTTTCTTTGGACTAGCGGGAGGTAACACAGATACGCAGTATTTT. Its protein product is CASSFFGLAGGNTDTQYF.

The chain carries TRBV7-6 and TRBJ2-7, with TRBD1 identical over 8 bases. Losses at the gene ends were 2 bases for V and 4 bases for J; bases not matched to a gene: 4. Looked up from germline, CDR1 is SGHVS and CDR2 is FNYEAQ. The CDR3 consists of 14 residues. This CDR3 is CASSLQGALYEQYF. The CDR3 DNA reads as TGTGCCAGCAGCTTACAGGGGGCGCTTTACGAGCAGTACTTC.

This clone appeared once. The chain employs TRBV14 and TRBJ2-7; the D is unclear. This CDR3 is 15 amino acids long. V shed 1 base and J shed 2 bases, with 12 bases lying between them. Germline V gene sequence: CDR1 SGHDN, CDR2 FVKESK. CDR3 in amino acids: CASSQVGTQAYEQYF. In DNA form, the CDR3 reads TGTGCCAGCAGCCAAGTAGGAACACAAGCCTACGAGCAGTACTTC.

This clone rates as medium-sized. CDR3 bases: TGTGCCAGCAGTGACGGGACAAACTCCTACAATGAGCAGTTCTTC. Translated, it gives CASSDGTNSYNEQFF. J is TRBJ2-1 and V is TRBV6-4, with TRBD1 as a possible D gene (6 bases). The V and J ends lost 2 bases and 0 bases respectively, with 8 bases between them. Looked up from germline, CDR1 is MRHNA and CDR2 is SNTAGT. The CDR3 runs to 15 residues.

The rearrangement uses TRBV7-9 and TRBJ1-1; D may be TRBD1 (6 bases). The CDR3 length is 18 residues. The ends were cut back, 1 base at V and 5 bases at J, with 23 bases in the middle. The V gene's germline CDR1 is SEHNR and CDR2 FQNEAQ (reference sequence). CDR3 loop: CASSLDHGGAESFTEAFF. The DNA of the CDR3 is TGTGCCAGCAGCTTAGATCATGGGGGGGCCGAGTCGTTTACTGAAGCTTTCTTT.

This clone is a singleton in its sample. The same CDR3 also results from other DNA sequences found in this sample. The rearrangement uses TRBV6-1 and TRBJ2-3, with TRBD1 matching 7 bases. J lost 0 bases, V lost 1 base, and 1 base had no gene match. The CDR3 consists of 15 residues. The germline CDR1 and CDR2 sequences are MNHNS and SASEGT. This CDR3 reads CASSEEDRSTDTQYF. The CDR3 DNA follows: TGTGCCAGCAGTGAAGAGGACAGGAGCACAGATACGCAGTATTTT.

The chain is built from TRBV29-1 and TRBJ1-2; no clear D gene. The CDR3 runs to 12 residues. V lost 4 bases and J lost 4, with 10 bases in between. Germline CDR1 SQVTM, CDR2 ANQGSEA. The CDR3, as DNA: TGCAGCGTTGCACCCTACGGCTATGGCTACACCTTC. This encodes CSVAPYGYGYTF.

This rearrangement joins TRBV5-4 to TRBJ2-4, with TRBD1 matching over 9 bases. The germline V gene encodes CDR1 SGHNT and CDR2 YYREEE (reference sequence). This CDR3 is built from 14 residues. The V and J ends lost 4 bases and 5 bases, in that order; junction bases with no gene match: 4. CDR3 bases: TGTGCCAGCAGCCTGGGACAGGGTCAAAACATTCAGTACTTC. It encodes CASSLGQGQNIQYF.

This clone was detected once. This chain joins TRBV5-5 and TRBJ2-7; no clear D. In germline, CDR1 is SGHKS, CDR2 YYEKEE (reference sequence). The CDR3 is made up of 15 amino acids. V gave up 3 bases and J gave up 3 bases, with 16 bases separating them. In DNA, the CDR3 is TGTGCCAGCAGCTCGCTGGTAGTCAAAGGCTACGAGCAGTACTTC. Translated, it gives CASSSLVVKGYEQYF.

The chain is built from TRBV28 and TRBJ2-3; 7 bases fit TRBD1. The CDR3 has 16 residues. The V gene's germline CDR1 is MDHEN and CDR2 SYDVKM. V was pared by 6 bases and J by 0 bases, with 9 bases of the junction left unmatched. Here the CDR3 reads CASSPRQGSSTDTQYF. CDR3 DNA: TGTGCCAGCAGCCCTAGACAGGGTTCTAGCACAGATACGCAGTATTTT.

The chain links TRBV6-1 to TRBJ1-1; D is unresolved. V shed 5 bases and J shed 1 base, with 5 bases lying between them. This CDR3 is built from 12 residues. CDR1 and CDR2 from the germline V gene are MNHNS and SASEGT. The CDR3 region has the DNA TGTGCCAGCAGTTGGGGGAACACTGAAGCTTTCTTT. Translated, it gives CASSWGNTEAFF.

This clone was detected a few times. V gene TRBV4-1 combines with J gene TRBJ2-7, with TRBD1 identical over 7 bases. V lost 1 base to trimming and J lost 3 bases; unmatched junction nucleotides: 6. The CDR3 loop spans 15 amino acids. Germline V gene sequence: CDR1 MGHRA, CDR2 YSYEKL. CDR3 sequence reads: CASSQVSGGVYEQYF. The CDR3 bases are TGCGCCAGCAGCCAAGTCTCAGGGGGTGTCTACGAGCAGTACTTC.

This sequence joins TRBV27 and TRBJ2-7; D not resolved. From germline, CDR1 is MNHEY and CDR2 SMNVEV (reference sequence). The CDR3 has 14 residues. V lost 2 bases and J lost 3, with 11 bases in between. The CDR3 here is CASSLQGLDYEQYF. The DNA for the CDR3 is TGTGCCAGCAGTTTACAAGGCCTCGACTACGAGCAGTACTTC.

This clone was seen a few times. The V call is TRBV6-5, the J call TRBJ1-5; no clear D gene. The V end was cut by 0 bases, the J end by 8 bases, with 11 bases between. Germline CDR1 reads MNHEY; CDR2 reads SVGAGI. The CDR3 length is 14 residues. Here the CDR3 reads CASSYSAYIEPQHF. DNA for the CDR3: TGTGCCAGCAGTTACTCCGCTTATATTGAGCCCCAGCATTTT.

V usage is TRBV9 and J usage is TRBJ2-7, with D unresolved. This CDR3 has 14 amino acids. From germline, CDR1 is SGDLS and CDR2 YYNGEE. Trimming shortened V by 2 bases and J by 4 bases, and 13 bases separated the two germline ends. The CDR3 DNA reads TGTGCCAGCAGCGTTGGCGAGGTTGCGTACGAGCAGTACTTC. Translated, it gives CASSVGEVAYEQYF.

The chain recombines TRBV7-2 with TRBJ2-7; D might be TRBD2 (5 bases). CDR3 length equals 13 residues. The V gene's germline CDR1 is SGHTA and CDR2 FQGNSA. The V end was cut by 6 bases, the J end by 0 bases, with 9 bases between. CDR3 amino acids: CASRDSYSYEQYF. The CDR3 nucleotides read TGTGCCAGCAGGGACTCGTACTCCTACGAGCAGTACTTC.

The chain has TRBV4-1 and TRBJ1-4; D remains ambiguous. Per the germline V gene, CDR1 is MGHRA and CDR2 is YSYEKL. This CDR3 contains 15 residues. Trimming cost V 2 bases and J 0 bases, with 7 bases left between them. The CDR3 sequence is CASSQNPATNEKLFF. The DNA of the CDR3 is TGCGCCAGCAGCCAAAACCCAGCAACTAATGAAAAACTGTTTTTT.